The entry below gives a single T cell receptor (beta chain) sequence along with its context. The PCR was carried out with 60 Vbeta primers and 13 Jbeta primers. Only in-frame clones appear in the TCRdb table, and some are missing; sequencing was by immunoSEQ multiplex PCR. The sample contains under 200,000 clones, around three quarters of which appear only once. The sample is drawn from a study of cytomegalovirus exposure and HLA in healthy donors. CDR3 length equals 14 residues. The V gene lost 1 base and the J gene lost 5 bases, with 9 bases spanning the gap. Germline lookup yields CDR1 SGHAT and CDR2 FQNNGV.

The clonotype was recovered from a woman aged 25 to 39 in good health and CMV-seropositive. Specimen: PBMCs. This chain joins TRBV11-2 and TRBJ1-5, with D perhaps TRBD1 (6 bases). The CDR3 DNA follows: TGTGCCAGCAGCTTAGTAGGGGGGGATCAGCCCCAGCATTTT. Residues: CASSLVGGDQPQHF.